Many counts were recorded for the clone carrying this T cell receptor beta chain. Antigen specificity is unknown. This entry belongs to a study of early T cells in non-severe SARS-CoV-2 infection. Regarding the study as a whole: Matching against VDJdb likely underestimated virus-specific expansions, favoring anti-spike CD8.

Unique molecular identifiers tagged individual cDNA molecules. TCRdb reprocessed the 5' RACE reads with MiXCR, giving one entry per CDR3 protein. The table includes over 20,000 distinct CDR3 sequences, about 5% detected once. The sequence was obtained from an adult who was a healthcare worker with PCR-confirmed SARS-CoV-2 infection or an uninfected control (not recorded which). Sequenced: whole blood.

The CDR3 loop reads CASSSGPYEQYF. CDR3 in DNA: TGTGCCAGCAGTTCCGGGCCCTACGAGCAGTACTTC. V usage is TRBV6-6 and J usage is TRBJ2-7, with D hard to call. In germline, CDR1 is MNHNY, CDR2 SVGAGI (reference sequence). This CDR3 comprises 12 residues. The ends were cut back, 4 bases at V and 2 bases at J, with 6 bases in the middle.